This entry lists 20 T cell receptor beta chains sequenced from one sample in a study of cytomegalovirus exposure and HLA in healthy donors. Primers included in the PCR were 60 Vbeta and 13 Jbeta primers. TCRdb's table, derived via immunoSEQ multiplex PCR, lists solely in-frame clones and lacks some. The sample lists more than 100,000 clones, less than 85% seen once, with around 4.2% in the top ten. Material for sequencing was PBMCs. These receptors came from a woman aged 40 to 49 in good health and CMV-seronegative.

The chain is built from TRBV25-1 and TRBJ2-3; TRBD2 matches 13 bases. Germline V gene sequence: CDR1 MGHDK, CDR2 SYGVNS. V was clipped by 5 bases and J by 2 bases; unmatched bases: 4. The CDR3 runs 16 residues. The CDR3 here is CASSPTSGGSTDTQYF. The CDR3 nucleotides read TGTGCCAGCAGTCCGACTAGCGGGGGGTCCACAGATACGCAGTATTTT.

This chain links TRBV6-4 with TRBJ2-1; maybe TRBD2 (5 bases). The V end was cut by 0 bases, the J end by 1 base, with 10 bases between. This CDR3 comprises 16 residues. In germline, CDR1 is MRHNA, CDR2 SNTAGT. This chain's CDR3 is CASSDSMTGSYNEQFF. The CDR3, as DNA: TGTGCCAGCAGTGACTCGATGACGGGATCCTACAATGAGCAGTTCTTC.

The V and J genes are TRBV28 and TRBJ1-2; 7 bases are a match to TRBD1. Germline CDR1 reads MDHEN; CDR2 reads SYDVKM. Trimming cost V 1 base and J 5 bases; bases outside gene matches: 7. The CDR3 is made up of 15 amino acids. CDR3 sequence: CASSLSPAGGYGYTF. The CDR3 DNA reads TGTGCCAGCAGTTTATCCCCAGCAGGGGGATATGGCTACACCTTC.

This CDR3 reads CATTTGGMGGTYEQYF. The CDR3 DNA is TGTGCCACTACGACAGGGGGAATGGGAGGGACCTACGAGCAGTACTTC. The rearrangement uses TRBV19 and TRBJ2-7, with TRBD1 matching 9 bases. The CDR3 runs to 16 residues. From germline, CDR1 is LNHDA and CDR2 SQIVND (reference sequence). V trimming: 10 bases; J trimming: 2 bases; junction bases outside the gene matches: 15.

The chain couples TRBV5-4 to TRBJ1-1, with D unresolved. V was clipped by 4 bases and J by 1 base, with 17 bases between them. This CDR3 region has 16 residues. Germline loops: CDR1 SGHNT, CDR2 YYREEE (reference sequence). CDR3 loop: CASSRGSSPKNTEAFF. DNA for the CDR3: TGTGCCAGCAGCCGGGGATCTTCCCCTAAGAACACTGAAGCTTTCTTT.

The chain joins TRBV7-9 to TRBJ2-5; 12 bases align to TRBD2. Germline CDR1 and CDR2: SEHNR and FQNEAQ (reference sequence). CDR3 length: 15 amino acids. With V trimmed by 1 base and J by 3 bases, 0 bases remained unmatched. The CDR3, as DNA: TGTGCCAGCAGCTTAGGACTAGCGGGAGAAGAGACCCAGTACTTC. Translation gives CASSLGLAGEETQYF.

A few counts support this clone. The CDR3 sequence is CAGGIYEQYF. CDR3 sequence (DNA): TGTGCCGGCGGAATCTACGAGCAGTACTTC. The chain uses TRBV6-1 and TRBJ2-7; no firm D call. This CDR3 spans 10 amino acids. V lost 11 bases, J lost 3 bases, and 8 bases lay in between. Germline V lookup: CDR1 MNHNS, CDR2 SASEGT.

The CDR3 bases are TGTGCCAGCAGTCCAGGGACAGCGAACTACGAGCAGTACTTC. Protein product: CASSPGTANYEQYF. The V and J genes are TRBV28 and TRBJ2-7, with TRBD1 identical over 7 bases. V lost 5 bases and J lost 3; bases outside the gene matches: 7. There are 14 residues in the CDR3. The germline gives CDR1 MDHEN, CDR2 SYDVKM.

This chain joins TRBV7-9 and TRBJ2-2; the match to TRBD2 covers 13 bases. The length of the CDR3 is 16 residues. CDR1 SEHNR and CDR2 FQNEAQ come from the germline V gene (reference sequence). The ends lost 5 bases at V and 9 bases at J; junction bases unmatched: 9. The CDR3 nucleotides are TGTGCCAGCAGCCCCCAGGGGACTAGCGGGACCCGGGAGCTGTTTTTT. Residues: CASSPQGTSGTRELFF.

This clone was recorded only once. The chain couples TRBV2 to TRBJ1-2; D is unresolved. Trimming took 7 bases from V and 3 from J, leaving 18 bases between them. CDR3 length: 15 amino acids. Per the germline V gene, CDR1 is SNHLY and CDR2 is FYNNEI. As DNA, the CDR3 is TGTGCCAGCATGGAGACGGGATACGGAGACTATGGCTACACCTTC. Its protein is CASMETGYGDYGYTF.

J is TRBJ1-2 and V is TRBV18; 7 bases align to TRBD1. Germline values: CDR1 KGHSH, CDR2 LQKENI. The CDR3 covers 15 residues. The ends lost 2 bases at V and 1 base at J; junction bases unmatched: 4. CDR3 loop: CASSPGTDRNYGYTF. The DNA of the CDR3 is TGTGCCAGCTCACCAGGGACAGATCGTAACTATGGCTACACCTTC.

The chain joins TRBV28 to TRBJ2-7, with TRBD2 matching over 12 bases. The V gene's germline CDR1 is MDHEN and CDR2 SYDVKM. Germline trimming cut 8 bases from V and 0 bases from J; bases unmatched to any gene: 20. The CDR3 totals 20 residues. The CDR3 region is CASQFLGGLAGGESSYEQYF. The CDR3 coding sequence is TGTGCCAGCCAATTCCTGGGGGGTCTAGCGGGAGGGGAGAGCTCCTACGAGCAGTACTTC.

This chain uses TRBV5-1 with TRBJ2-3; 9 nucleotides agree with TRBD2. Germline V CDR1 and CDR2: SGHRS, YFSETQ. The V and J ends lost 6 bases and 3 bases, in that order; junction bases with no gene match: 8. This CDR3 has 15 residues. This CDR3 reads CASKKGLAVTDTQYF. As DNA, the CDR3 is TGCGCCAGCAAAAAGGGACTAGCAGTAACAGATACGCAGTATTTT.

This chain links TRBV6-5 with TRBJ1-2, with 9 bases identical to TRBD1. V lost 6 bases to trimming and J lost 6 bases; unmatched junction nucleotides: 8. In germline, CDR1 is MNHEY, CDR2 SVGAGI. There are 14 residues in the CDR3. In DNA form, the CDR3 reads TGTGCCAGCAGCCGGACAGGGGAATTGGATGGCTACACCTTC. As protein: CASSRTGELDGYTF.

V gene TRBV7-9 combines with J gene TRBJ2-2, with 8 bases matching TRBD2. The J segment lost 5 bases and the V segment lost 4 bases, leaving 9 bases of the junction unmatched. Germline CDR1 and CDR2: SEHNR and FQNEAQ (reference sequence). The CDR3 is 16 residues long. The CDR3 here is CASSSRDSGETGELFF. The CDR3 coding sequence is TGTGCCAGCAGCTCCCGAGATAGCGGGGAAACCGGGGAGCTGTTTTTT. Looking up the rest from reference TRBV7-9 and TRBJ2-2 gives the full variable domain: DTGVSQNPRHKITKRGQNVTFRCDPISEHNRLYWYRQTLGQGPEFLTYFQNEAQLEKSRLLSDRFSAERPKGSFSTLEIQRTEQGDSAMYLCASSSRDSGETGELFFGEGSRLTVL.

This clone has just one count. This sequence joins TRBV30 and TRBJ1-5, with a possible D match to TRBD1 (5 bases). With 2 bases removed from V and 5 bases from J, the gap between germline ends came to 16 bases. Germline-derived CDR1 and CDR2 are GTSNPN and SVGIG (reference sequence). The CDR3 is made up of 15 amino acids. The CDR3 here is CAWSITGTPHQPQHF. In DNA form, the CDR3 reads TGTGCCTGGAGTATCACCGGGACTCCGCATCAGCCCCAGCATTTT.

This chain connects TRBV7-3 to TRBJ2-5; the D gene is possibly TRBD1 (5 bases). The CDR3 covers 13 residues. V was cut by 3 bases and J by 2 bases, with 7 bases left in between. Per the germline V gene, CDR1 is SGHTA and CDR2 is FQGTGA. The CDR3, as DNA: TGTGCCAGCAGCTTGACAGATCAAGAGACCCAGTACTTC. Translation: CASSLTDQETQYF.

This chain links TRBV7-6 with TRBJ1-2; 9 bases line up with TRBD1. CDR3 length equals 17 residues. Germline CDR1 is SGHVS and CDR2 is FNYEAQ. J was trimmed by 2 bases and V by 1 base; bases with no gene match: 8. This CDR3 is CASSLVEGGQGNYGYTF. DNA of the CDR3: TGTGCCAGCAGCTTAGTAGAGGGGGGACAGGGAAACTATGGCTACACCTTC.

This chain links TRBV7-2 with TRBJ2-1; D is possibly TRBD2 (6 bases). The CDR3 extends over 13 amino acids. Germline CDR1 SGHTA, CDR2 FQGNSA. The V gene lost 5 bases and the J gene lost 12 bases, with 17 bases spanning the gap. DNA of the CDR3: TGTGCCAGCAGCCCCCGGGACTTTGAAGGGCAGTTCTTC. Its translation is CASSPRDFEGQFF.

This chain uses TRBV28 with TRBJ2-1, with a weak D call TRBD2 (6 bases). Germline CDR1 MDHEN, CDR2 SYDVKM. Trimming removed 5 bases at V and 16 bases at J, with 15 bases between. This CDR3 region has 11 residues. The DNA of the CDR3 is TGTGCCAGCAGTGATTCCGGGACTGTTTTCTTC. Encoded protein: CASSDSGTVFF.